This T cell receptor beta chain is from a study of blood T cells in healthy people across ages. General study points: The fall in TCR beta diversity per million T cells was roughly linear with age.

Drawn from each donor were 9 to 10 milliliters of peripheral blood. The CDR3 runs to 14 residues. From germline, CDR1 is SQVTM and CDR2 ANQGSEA. The V and J ends lost 2 bases and 5 bases respectively, with 15 bases between them. As for this clonotype: As yet, its antigen is unknown. Just one base apart from a much larger clone, this may be a read error.

The second PCR ran roughly 6 to 11 cycles with a sample-barcoded 5' primer and J-beta primers. TCRdb reprocessed the 5' RACE reads with MiXCR, giving one entry per CDR3 protein. The data show fewer than 950,000 distinct CDR3 sequences, 35% to 40% seen once. This receptor was obtained from a man younger than 35 in good health. The sequenced material came from blood. V gene TRBV29-1 combines with J gene TRBJ1-2, with D tentatively TRBD1 (5 bases). CDR3 bases: TGCAGCGTTGAAAACAGGCTTTCGGGTTATGGCTACACCTTC. Its protein is CSVENRLSGYGYTF.